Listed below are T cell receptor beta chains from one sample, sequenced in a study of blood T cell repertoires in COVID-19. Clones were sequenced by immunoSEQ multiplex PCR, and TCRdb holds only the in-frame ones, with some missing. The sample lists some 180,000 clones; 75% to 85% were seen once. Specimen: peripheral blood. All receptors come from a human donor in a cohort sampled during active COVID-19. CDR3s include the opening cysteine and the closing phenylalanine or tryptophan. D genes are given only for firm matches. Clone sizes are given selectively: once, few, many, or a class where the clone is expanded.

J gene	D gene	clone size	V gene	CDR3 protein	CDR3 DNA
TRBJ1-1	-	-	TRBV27	CASSLGRGGTEAFF	TGTGCCAGCAGTTTGGGGCGCGGAGGGACTGAAGCTTTCTTT
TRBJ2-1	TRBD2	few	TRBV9	CASSATSGRQFDEQFF	TGTGCCAGCAGCGCTACTAGCGGGAGGCAATTCGATGAGCAGTTCTTC
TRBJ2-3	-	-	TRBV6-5	CASSPPGLTDTQYF	TGTGCCAGCAGTCCTCCGGGACTGACAGATACGCAGTATTTT
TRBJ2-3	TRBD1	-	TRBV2	CASSPGGGPGTQYF	TGTGCCAGCAGTCCAGGGGGCGGACCTGGTACGCAGTATTTT
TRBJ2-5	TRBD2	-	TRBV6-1	CASSEGLAEETQYF	TGTGCCAGCAGTGAAGGTCTAGCGGAAGAGACCCAGTACTTC
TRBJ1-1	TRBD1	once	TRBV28	CASKIRPRTGGNTEAFF	TGTGCCAGCAAAATTCGGCCCCGGACAGGGGGGAACACTGAAGCTTTCTTT
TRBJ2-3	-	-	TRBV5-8	CASSKQGRGTDTQYF	TGTGCCAGCAGCAAACAGGGCCGGGGCACAGATACGCAGTATTTT
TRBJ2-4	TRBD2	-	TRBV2	CASSGEGFGANIQYF	TGTGCCAGCAGTGGGGAGGGGTTCGGTGCGAACATTCAGTACTTC
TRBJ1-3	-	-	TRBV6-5	CASSYRGLNSGNTIYF	TGTGCCAGCAGTTACAGGGGGTTAAACTCTGGAAACACCATATATTTT
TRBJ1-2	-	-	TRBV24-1	CATSEYRSCLYGYTF	TGTGCCACCAGTGAGTACAGGAGTTGCTTATATGGCTACACCTTC
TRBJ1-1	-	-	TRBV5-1	CASSSAGPQRNTEAFF	TGCGCCAGCAGCTCCGCTGGGCCGCAGAGGAACACTGAAGCTTTCTTT
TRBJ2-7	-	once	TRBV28	CASTLDRRYEQYF	TGTGCCAGCACGCTCGACAGGCGGTACGAGCAGTACTTC
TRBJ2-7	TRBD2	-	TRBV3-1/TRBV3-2	CASSLLADEQYF	TGTGCCAGCAGCCTCCTAGCGGATGAGCAGTACTTC
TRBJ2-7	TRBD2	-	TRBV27	CASSFFSGRGDEQYF	TGTGCCAGCAGTTTCTTTAGCGGGAGGGGGGACGAGCAGTACTTC
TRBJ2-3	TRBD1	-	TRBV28	CASSLIAGGAVFADTQYF	TGTGCCAGCAGTTTAATCGCAGGGGGCGCCGTATTTGCAGATACGCAGTATTTT
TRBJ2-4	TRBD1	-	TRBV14	CASSQGQGAVGTKNIQYF	TGTGCCAGCAGCCAGGGACAGGGGGCGGTCGGGACCAAAAACATTCAGTACTTC
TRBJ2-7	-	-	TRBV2	CASRPWGLTYEQYF	TGTGCCAGCCGCCCATGGGGGCTTACCTACGAGCAGTACTTC
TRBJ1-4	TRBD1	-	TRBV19	CASSEGQGLIGTNEKLFF	TGTGCCAGTAGTGAGGGACAGGGGTTAATCGGAACTAATGAAAAACTGTTTTTT
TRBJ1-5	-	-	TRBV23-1	CASSQSGGAGSGPQHF	TGCGCCAGCAGTCAATCGGGAGGGGCCGGGTCCGGGCCCCAGCATTTT
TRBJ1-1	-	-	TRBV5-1	CASSGRGPNEAFF	TGCGCCAGCAGCGGAAGGGGCCCCAATGAAGCTTTCTTT
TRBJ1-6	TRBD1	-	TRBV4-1	CASSQVTDRSSPLHF	TGCGCCAGCAGCCAAGTAACGGACAGGAGTTCACCCCTCCACTTT
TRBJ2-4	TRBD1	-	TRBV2	CASRVGQGGQYF	TGTGCCAGCAGGGTGGGACAGGGTGGTCAGTACTTC
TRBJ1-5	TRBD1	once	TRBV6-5	CASRPRQGHQPQHF	TGTGCCAGCCGCCCGCGACAGGGGCATCAGCCCCAGCATTTT
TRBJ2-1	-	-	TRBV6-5	CASSWGLNGNEQFF	TGTGCCAGCAGTTGGGGGCTCAACGGGAATGAGCAGTTCTTC
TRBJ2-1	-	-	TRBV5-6	CASSGSWSGEQFF	TGTGCCAGCAGCGGTAGTTGGTCGGGTGAGCAGTTCTTC
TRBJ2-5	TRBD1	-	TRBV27	CASSGPGQGSWETQYF	TGTGCCAGCAGTGGACCGGGACAGGGTTCGTGGGAGACCCAGTACTTC
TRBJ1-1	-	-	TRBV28	CASSPHGGQGSTEAFF	TGTGCCAGCAGTCCCCACGGGGGGCAGGGGAGCACTGAAGCTTTCTTT
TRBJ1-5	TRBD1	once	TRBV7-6	CASSRGTGDQPQHF	TGTGCCAGCAGCCGTGGGACAGGGGATCAGCCCCAGCATTTT
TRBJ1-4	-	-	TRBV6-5	CASSYSTGGDEKLFF	TGTGCCAGCAGTTACTCGACGGGGGGGGATGAAAAACTGTTTTTT
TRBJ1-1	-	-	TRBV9	CASSVERGNTEAFF	TGTGCCAGCAGCGTAGAAAGGGGAAACACTGAAGCTTTCTTT
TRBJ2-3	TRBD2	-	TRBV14	CASSKAGGARDTQYF	TGTGCCAGCAGCAAGGCCGGGGGGGCGCGAGATACGCAGTATTTT
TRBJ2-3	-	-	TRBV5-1	CASSFISDTQYF	TGCGCCAGCAGCTTTATCTCTGATACGCAGTATTTT
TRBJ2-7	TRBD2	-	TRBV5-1	CASSRPGVAGEYEQYF	TGCGCCAGCAGCCGCCCTGGTGTAGCGGGAGAGTACGAGCAGTACTTC
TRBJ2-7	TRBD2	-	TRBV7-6	CASSPLAGSYEQYF	TGTGCCAGCAGCCCTCTAGCGGGGAGCTACGAGCAGTACTTC
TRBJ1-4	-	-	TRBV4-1	CASSQVGTGSEKLFF	TGCGCCAGCAGCCAAGTAGGCACAGGCAGTGAAAAACTGTTTTTT
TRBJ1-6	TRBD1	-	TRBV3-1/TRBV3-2	CASSRTGTGYNSPLHF	TGTGCCAGCAGCCGAACCGGGACAGGCTATAATTCACCCCTCCACTTT
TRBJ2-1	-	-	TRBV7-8	CASSLGATYNEQFF	TGTGCCAGCAGCTTAGGGGCCACATACAATGAGCAGTTCTTC
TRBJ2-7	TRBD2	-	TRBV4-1	CASSQVLRTSPYEQYF	TGCGCCAGCAGCCAAGTTCTTCGGACTAGTCCCTACGAGCAGTACTTC
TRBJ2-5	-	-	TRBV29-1	CSVESQGRQETQYF	TGCAGCGTTGAGAGCCAGGGGAGACAAGAGACCCAGTACTTC
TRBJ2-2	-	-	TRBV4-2	CASSHLWATNGASGELFF	TGTGCCAGCAGCCATCTCTGGGCGACCAACGGTGCTTCGGGGGAGCTGTTTTTT
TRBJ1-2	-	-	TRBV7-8	CASSLEEGNRGYTF	TGTGCCAGCAGCTTAGAGGAGGGGAACCGCGGCTACACCTTC
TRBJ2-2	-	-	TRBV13	CASSHLWGKGGTGELFF	TGTGCCAGCAGCCACCTGTGGGGGAAAGGGGGCACCGGGGAGCTGTTTTTT